One sample yielded the 16 T cell receptor beta chains listed below, sequenced in a study of blood T cell repertoires in COVID-19. The method was immunoSEQ multiplex PCR; TCRdb's version includes in-frame clones alone and lacks a portion of them. The sample lists around 270,000 clones, approximately 89% occurring once. Source material: peripheral blood. The source of these receptors is a woman in her fifties or sixties with acute or convalescent COVID-19.

This clone occurred once. The chain is built from TRBV15 and TRBJ2-1; 12 bases are shared with TRBD2. Germline assignment: CDR1 LNHNV and CDR2 YYDKDF (reference sequence). CDR3 length equals 17 residues. V was pared by 3 bases and J by 0 bases, with 3 bases of the junction left unmatched. CDR3 in DNA: TGTGCCACCAGCAGTCTACTAGCGGGAGGCTCCTACAATGAGCAGTTCTTC. Encoded protein: CATSSLLAGGSYNEQFF.

The rearrangement links TRBV29-1 to TRBJ1-1; tentatively, D is TRBD1 (6 bases). V was shortened by 5 bases and J by 0 bases, with 13 bases between the two germline ends. This CDR3 comprises 14 residues. Germline CDR1 reads SQVTM; CDR2 reads ANQGSEA. Here the CDR3 reads CSVKRGMMNTEAFF. The CDR3 DNA reads TGCAGCGTTAAAAGGGGGATGATGAACACTGAAGCTTTCTTT.

The chain joins TRBV10-3 to TRBJ1-2, with unresolved D. The V and J ends lost 3 bases and 3 bases respectively, with 11 bases between them. The length of the CDR3 is 14 residues. In germline, CDR1 is ENHRY, CDR2 SYGVKD. The CDR3 protein is CAISEFSSDYGYTF. CDR3 sequence (DNA): TGTGCCATCAGTGAATTCTCGTCCGACTATGGCTACACCTTC.

J is TRBJ2-1 and V is TRBV5-1, with 7 bases lining up with TRBD1. From germline, CDR1 is SGHRS and CDR2 YFSETQ. V trimming: 4 bases; J trimming: 4 bases; junction bases outside the gene matches: 5. The CDR3 has 14 amino acids. The CDR3 is CASSTRTGYNEQFF. The CDR3 bases are TGCGCCAGCAGCACCCGGACAGGTTACAATGAGCAGTTCTTC.

The gene calls are TRBV13 and TRBJ1-6; unclear D gene. The CDR3 covers 14 residues. Per the germline V gene, CDR1 is PRHDT and CDR2 is FYEKMQ (reference sequence). V lost 5 bases and J 9 bases, leaving 14 bases between the germline ends. Here the CDR3 DNA reads TGTGCCAGCAGCCCGCTCGAGGCTGGTTCACCCCTCCACTTT. As protein: CASSPLEAGSPLHF.

This clone has more than one count but fewer than ten. This sequence joins TRBV12-2 and TRBJ2-7; TRBD2 is the table's D call and was not checked against the DNA. TRBV12-2 represents a pseudogene. CDR3 length: 16 amino acids. CDR3 sequence reads: CASRLAGLAGNYEQYF. The CDR3, as DNA: TGTGCAAGTCGCTTAGCGGGCCTAGCGGGGAACTACGAGCAGTACTTC.

The gene calls are TRBV30 and TRBJ2-1; TRBD1 aligns across 9 bases. Trimming took 7 bases from V and 5 from J; bases not matched to a gene: 6. CDR3 size: 13 residues. CDR1 and CDR2 (germline): GTSNPN, SVGIG (reference sequence). The CDR3 DNA sequence: TGTGCCTCCGGGACAGGGACTCACAATGAGCAGTTCTTC. The encoded protein is CASGTGTHNEQFF.

J is TRBJ2-2 and V is TRBV27; D uncertain. The CDR3 covers 14 residues. V was clipped by 2 bases and J by 1 base, with 5 bases between them. Germline V gene sequence: CDR1 MNHEY, CDR2 SMNVEV (reference sequence). CDR3 amino acids: CASSLTGNTGELFF. Here the CDR3 DNA reads TGTGCCAGCAGTTTAACCGGGAACACCGGGGAGCTGTTTTTT.

This clone turned up a few times. The chain uses TRBV19 and TRBJ1-5; the D is unclear. V was pared by 6 bases and J by 3 bases, with 9 bases between. CDR1 is LNHDA, CDR2 SQIVND, per germline (reference sequence). The CDR3 is 13 residues long. CDR3 DNA: TGTGCCAGTAGCGACGGGGACAATCAGCCCCAGCATTTT. It codes for CASSDGDNQPQHF.

This chain connects TRBV5-1 to TRBJ2-7, with no clear D. CDR3 size: 13 residues. Germline V gives CDR1 SGHRS, CDR2 YFSETQ. V lost 5 bases to trimming and J lost 2 bases, with 11 bases between them. The CDR3 loop is CASSSTDPYEQYF. The CDR3 nucleotides are TGCGCCAGCAGTTCTACAGATCCCTACGAGCAGTACTTC.

This clone was observed a few times. This chain connects TRBV18 to TRBJ1-5, with a possible D match to TRBD1 (5 bases). Germline CDR1 reads KGHSH; CDR2 reads LQKENI. Trimming shortened V by 5 bases and J by 8 bases, and 16 bases separated the two germline ends. This CDR3 comprises 14 residues. The DNA of the CDR3 is TGTGCCAGCTCAGTTCGACAGAGTTTAGAGCCCCAGCATTTT. Encoded protein: CASSVRQSLEPQHF.

The chain is built from TRBV5-1 and TRBJ1-4; unclear D gene. Germline V gene sequence: CDR1 SGHRS, CDR2 YFSETQ. This CDR3 has 13 residues. The V and J ends lost 6 bases and 8 bases respectively, with 14 bases between them. The CDR3 sequence: CASKQLPYEKLFF. CDR3 DNA sequence: TGCGCCAGCAAACAGCTTCCGTACGAAAAACTGTTTTTT.

In its sample, this clone was seen a few times. The rearrangement uses TRBV5-1 and TRBJ2-1; the match to TRBD1 covers 10 bases. The CDR3 runs to 19 residues. Trimming at V came to 5 bases and at J to 0 bases, leaving 14 bases not matched to a gene. The V gene's germline CDR1 is SGHRS and CDR2 YFSETQ. CDR3 amino acids: CASRMVPGQGFSSYNEQFF. The CDR3, as DNA: TGCGCCAGCAGGATGGTCCCGGGACAGGGGTTCAGCTCCTACAATGAGCAGTTCTTC.

This chain connects TRBV5-1 to TRBJ2-7; TRBD1 matches at 10 bases. V was clipped by 4 bases and J by 5 bases; unmatched bases: 6. The germline gives CDR1 SGHRS, CDR2 YFSETQ. CDR3 size: 14 residues. CDR3 bases: TGCGCCAGCAGCCCTGGACAGGGGGGCGACGAGCAGTACTTC. Protein sequence: CASSPGQGGDEQYF.

The chain links TRBV7-2 to TRBJ2-3; TRBD2 agrees at 11 bases. Per the germline V gene, CDR1 is SGHTA and CDR2 is FQGNSA. This CDR3 is built from 16 residues. The J segment lost 3 bases and the V segment lost 2 bases, leaving 4 bases of the junction unmatched. CDR3 nucleotide sequence: TGTGCCAGCAGCTTAAGTAGCGGGAGGGCGACAGATACGCAGTATTTT. As protein: CASSLSSGRATDTQYF.

V is TRBV7-2 and J is TRBJ2-1; 7 nucleotides align to TRBD1. Germline V gives CDR1 SGHTA, CDR2 FQGNSA. The CDR3 spans 19 residues. J lost 0 bases, V lost 2 bases, and 13 bases had no gene match. DNA of the CDR3: TGTGCCAGCAGCTTAAAACCCCCCGGGACAGCAAGCTCCTACAATGAGCAGTTCTTC. Its protein product is CASSLKPPGTASSYNEQFF.